The 9 T cell receptor beta chains below all came from one sample that was sequenced in a study of CD8+CD57+ T cells in acquired aplastic anemia. TCR beta VDJ and CDR3 were profiled, and genomic DNA was the template. TCRdb itself ran the reads through MiXCR, one entry per CDR3 protein. The data show 200,000 to 300,000 distinct CDR3 sequences, with roughly 82% seen just once and 40% to 55% held by the top ten. Before being chosen for sequencing, patients had shown CD8+CD57+ cell expansion by flow cytometry. Sequenced sample: sorted CD4+, CD8+, or CD8+CD57+ T cells (not recorded which) from PBMCs. These receptor sequences come from a human donor with aplastic anemia.

On this clonotype: One end of the junction does not line up with germline, which may come from a read error. The chain has TRBV7-9 and TRBJ2-3, with TRBD2 as a possible D gene (6 bases). Germline assignment: CDR1 SEHNR and CDR2 FQNEAQ (reference sequence). The CDR3 sequence is 15 residues long. CDR3: CASSSAGGFRAKQYF. The CDR3 DNA reads TGCGCCAGCAGCTCAGCGGGCGGGTTCAGGGCCAAGCAGTATTTT.

The V gene is TRBV5-1, the J gene TRBJ1-1, with D hard to call. Germline assignment: CDR1 SGHRS and CDR2 YFSETQ. V shed 3 bases and J shed 5 bases, with 17 bases lying between them. The length of the CDR3 is 15 residues. The DNA of the CDR3 is TGCGCCAGCAGCTCGCGAGATAGCTCGATGACTGAAGCTTTCTTT. As protein: CASSSRDSSMTEAFF.

This chain links TRBV7-9 with TRBJ2-5; D is undetermined. This CDR3 has 14 amino acids. Looked up from germline, CDR1 is SEHNR and CDR2 is FQNEAQ (reference sequence). V dropped 5 bases and J dropped 13 bases, with 23 bases sitting between them. CDR3 nucleotides: TGTGCCAGCAGCAGTCATCCAGACGAGAAGGCCCTGTACTTC. Its translation is CASSSHPDEKALYF.

The chain uses TRBV7-6 and TRBJ2-7, with D unresolved. Germline loops: CDR1 SGHVS, CDR2 FNYEAQ. V was clipped by 1 base and J by 4 bases, with 17 bases between them. The CDR3 is 16 amino acids. The CDR3 region is CASSLGPDRRIYEQYF. CDR3 in DNA: TGTGCCAGCAGCTTAGGGCCGGACCGAAGGATTTACGAGCAGTACTTC.

This clonotype was recorded once. The chain recombines TRBV5-5 with TRBJ1-1; D gene uncertain. CDR1 is SGHKS and CDR2 is YYEKEE in the germline V gene (reference sequence). V was pared by 4 bases and J by 6 bases, with 10 bases between. This CDR3 spans 12 amino acids. The CDR3 protein is CASSQSAPEAFF. The CDR3 DNA is TGTGCCAGCAGCCAATCAGCCCCTGAAGCTTTCTTT.

The chain uses TRBV7-2 and TRBJ1-2, with D maybe TRBD1 (6 bases). Trimming left V 2 bases short and J 7 bases short, with 17 bases between. Per the germline V gene, CDR1 is SGHTA and CDR2 is FQGNSA. CDR3 size: 15 residues. Here the CDR3 reads CASSLRGGSWVGYTF. The DNA for the CDR3 is TGTGCCAGCAGCTTACGGGGGGGCTCCTGGGTTGGCTACACCTTC.

A note on this clonotype: An end of the junction does not agree with germline; a read error may underlie this. The V gene is TRBV7-7, the J gene TRBJ2-3; D may be TRBD1 (7 bases). This CDR3 is 15 amino acids long. The germline CDR1 and CDR2 sequences are SSHAT and FNYEAQ (reference sequence). The CDR3 protein is CASSLGGGVTDTQYF. The DNA for the CDR3 is TGTGCTAGCAGCTTAGGAGGGGGCGTCACAGATACGCAGTATTTT.

Concerning this clonotype itself: The junction and the germline gene differ at one end; a read error may be behind it. J is TRBJ2-1 and V is TRBV5-1; D remains ambiguous. This CDR3 is 14 amino acids long. CDR1 is SGHRS, CDR2 YFSETQ, per germline. The CDR3 nucleotides read TGCGCTAGCAGCGAGTACACCATCAACACTGAGCAGTTCTTC. Translating gives CASSEYTINTEQFF.

Comments on this clonotype: A read error is likely, as this CDR3 ends without the conserved phenylalanine or tryptophan. The DNA is omitted, as the CDR3 cannot be located on it reliably, and the CDR3 follows TCRdb's listing. The chain links TRBV2 to TRBJ2-7; the table's D call TRBD1 went unverified against the DNA. Germline CDR1 is SNHLY and CDR2 is FYNNEI. A total of 15 residues make up the CDR3, ends included. The CDR3 is CASGDGRTDTPDFYP.